The sequence of this T cell receptor (beta chain) was determined in a study of identical twins. The length of the CDR3 is 14 residues. Trimming pared 1 base from V and 4 bases from J, leaving 11 bases between. Germline V gives CDR1 LGHDT, CDR2 YNNKEL (reference sequence). This clonotype was observed a handful of times. Its matching antigen is unknown. Study outcomes and limitations: Weaker excess twin sharing was observed in beta out-of-frame sequences. Diverse VJ usage suggested most zero-insertion clonotypes were not invariant T cells. Clonotypes of the beta chain that were abundant in cord blood carried fewer insertions (memory repertoires showed none).

Template switching introduced a universal primer site, and the cDNA bore unique molecular identifiers. TCRdb used MiXCR to reprocess the 5' RACE reads, holding one entry per CDR3 protein. The table lists more than 400,000 distinct CDR3 sequences, roughly 15% of them singletons. This sample also belongs to another study, concerning yellow fever vaccine responses in identical twins.

The chain couples TRBV3-1 to TRBJ2-7; D might be TRBD1 (6 bases). The clonotype was recovered from a woman under 30 in good health. Sequencing was done on a sample of CD4+ T cells sorted from blood. In DNA, the CDR3 is TGTGCCAGCAGCCAAGGGCAGGGGTTGTACGAGCAGTACGTC. Encoded protein: CASSQGQGLYEQYV.